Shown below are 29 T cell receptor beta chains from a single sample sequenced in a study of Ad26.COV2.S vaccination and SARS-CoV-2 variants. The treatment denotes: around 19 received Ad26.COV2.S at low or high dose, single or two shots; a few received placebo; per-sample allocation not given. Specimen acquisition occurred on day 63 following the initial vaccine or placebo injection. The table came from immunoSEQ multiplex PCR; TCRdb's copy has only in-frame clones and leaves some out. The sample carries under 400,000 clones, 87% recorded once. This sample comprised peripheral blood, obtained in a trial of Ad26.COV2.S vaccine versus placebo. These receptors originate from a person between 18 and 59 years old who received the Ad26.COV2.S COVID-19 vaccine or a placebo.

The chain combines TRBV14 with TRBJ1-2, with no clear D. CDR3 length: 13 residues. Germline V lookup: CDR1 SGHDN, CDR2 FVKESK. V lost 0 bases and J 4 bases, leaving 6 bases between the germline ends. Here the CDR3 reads CASSQDAVYGYTF. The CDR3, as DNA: TGTGCCAGCAGCCAAGATGCAGTCTATGGCTACACCTTC.

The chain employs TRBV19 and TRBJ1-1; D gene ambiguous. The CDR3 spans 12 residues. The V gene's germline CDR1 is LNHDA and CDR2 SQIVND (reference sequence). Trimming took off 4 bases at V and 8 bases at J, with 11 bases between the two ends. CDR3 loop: CASSTGITEAFF. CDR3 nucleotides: TGTGCCAGTAGTACGGGTATTACGGAAGCTTTCTTT.

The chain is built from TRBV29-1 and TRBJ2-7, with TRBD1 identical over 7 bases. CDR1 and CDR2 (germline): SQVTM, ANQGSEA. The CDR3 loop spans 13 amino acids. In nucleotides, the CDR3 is TGCAGTTGCCGAGGACAGGATTCCTACGAGCAGTACTTC. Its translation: CSCRGQDSYEQYF.

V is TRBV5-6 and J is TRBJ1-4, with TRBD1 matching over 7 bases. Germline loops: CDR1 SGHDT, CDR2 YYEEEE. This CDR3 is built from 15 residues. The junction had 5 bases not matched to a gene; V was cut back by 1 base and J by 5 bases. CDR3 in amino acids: CASSLKTGWNEKLFF. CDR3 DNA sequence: TGTGCCAGCAGCTTGAAGACAGGGTGGAATGAAAAACTGTTTTTT. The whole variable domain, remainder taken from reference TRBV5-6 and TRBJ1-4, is DAGVTQSPTHLIKTRGQQVTLRCSPKSGHDTVSWYQQALGQGPQFIFQYYEEEERQRGNFPDRFSGHQFPNYSSELNVNALLLGDSALYLCASSLKTGWNEKLFFGSGTQLSVL.

In DNA, the CDR3 is TGTGCCAGCAGTAAACAGGGGCACTATGGCTACACCTTC. Translated: CASSKQGHYGYTF. V and J are TRBV12-3 or TRBV12-4 and TRBJ1-2, with 7 bases lining up with TRBD1. The junction had 3 bases not matched to a gene; V was cut back by 5 bases and J by 3 bases. This CDR3 has 13 residues.

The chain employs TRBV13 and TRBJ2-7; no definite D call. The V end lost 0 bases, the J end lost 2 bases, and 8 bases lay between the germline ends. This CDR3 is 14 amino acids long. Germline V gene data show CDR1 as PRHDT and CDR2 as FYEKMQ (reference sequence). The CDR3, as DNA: TGTGCCAGCAGCTTAGGGGCAGAACCCTACGAGCAGTACTTC. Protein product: CASSLGAEPYEQYF. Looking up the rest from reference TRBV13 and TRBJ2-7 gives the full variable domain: AAGVIQSPRHLIKEKRETATLKCYPIPRHDTVYWYQQGPGQDPQFLISFYEKMQSDKGSIPDRFSAQQFSDYHSELNMSSLELGDSALYFCASSLGAEPYEQYFGPGTRLTVT.

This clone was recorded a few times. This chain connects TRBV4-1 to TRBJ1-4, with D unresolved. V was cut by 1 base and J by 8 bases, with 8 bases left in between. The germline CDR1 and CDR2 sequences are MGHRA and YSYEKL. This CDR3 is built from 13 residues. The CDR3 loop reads CASSQVSGEKLFF. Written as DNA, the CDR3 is TGCGCCAGCAGCCAAGTCTCGGGGGAAAAACTGTTTTTT.

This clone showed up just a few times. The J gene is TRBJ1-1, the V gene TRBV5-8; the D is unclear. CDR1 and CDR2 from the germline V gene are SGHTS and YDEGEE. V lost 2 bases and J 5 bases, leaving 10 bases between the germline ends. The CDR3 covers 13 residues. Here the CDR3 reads CASSFWESTEAFF. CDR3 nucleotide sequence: TGTGCCAGCAGCTTTTGGGAGAGTACTGAAGCTTTCTTT.

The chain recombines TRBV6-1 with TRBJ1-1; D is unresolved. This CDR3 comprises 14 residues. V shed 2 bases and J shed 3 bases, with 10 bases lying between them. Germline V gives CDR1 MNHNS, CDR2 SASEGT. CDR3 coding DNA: TGTGCCAGCAGTGAATTATCTCCGTACACTGAAGCTTTCTTT. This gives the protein CASSELSPYTEAFF.

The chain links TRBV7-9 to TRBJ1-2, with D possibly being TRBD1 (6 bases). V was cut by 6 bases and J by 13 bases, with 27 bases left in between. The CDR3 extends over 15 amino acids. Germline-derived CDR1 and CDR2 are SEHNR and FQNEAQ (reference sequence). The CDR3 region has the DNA TGTGCCAGCAGTCTGGGTGGGACACCCTCTTTACCTCCCACCTTC. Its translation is CASSLGGTPSLPPTF.

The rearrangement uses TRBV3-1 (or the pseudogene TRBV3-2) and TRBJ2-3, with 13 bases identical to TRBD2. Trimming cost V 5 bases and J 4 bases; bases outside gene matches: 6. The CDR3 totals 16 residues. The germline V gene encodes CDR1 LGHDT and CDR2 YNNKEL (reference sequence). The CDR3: CASSELAGGLSDTQYF. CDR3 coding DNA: TGTGCCAGCAGCGAACTAGCGGGGGGGCTGTCAGATACGCAGTATTTT.

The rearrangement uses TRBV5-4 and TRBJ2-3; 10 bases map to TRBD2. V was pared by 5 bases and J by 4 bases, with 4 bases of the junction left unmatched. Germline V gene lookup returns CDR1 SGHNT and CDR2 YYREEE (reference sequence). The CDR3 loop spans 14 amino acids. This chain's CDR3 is CASSWLAGADTQYF. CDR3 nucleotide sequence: TGTGCCAGCAGTTGGCTAGCGGGGGCAGATACGCAGTATTTT.

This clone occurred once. As DNA, the CDR3 is TGTGCCAGCAGTTCCCCCCGTGGAGCAGCCAACACTGAAGCTTTCTTT. Translation: CASSSPRGAANTEAFF. The chain is built from TRBV6-5 and TRBJ1-1; no reliable D call. CDR3 length: 16 residues. The V gene's germline CDR1 is MNHEY and CDR2 SVGAGI. Trimming stripped 4 bases from V and 2 bases from J, with 17 bases between.

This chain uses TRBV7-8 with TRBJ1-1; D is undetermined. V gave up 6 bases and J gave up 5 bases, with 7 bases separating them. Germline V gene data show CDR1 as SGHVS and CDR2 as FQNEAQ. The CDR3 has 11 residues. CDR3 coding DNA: TGTGCCAGCAGAAGTTTTACTGAAGCTTTCTTT. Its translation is CASRSFTEAFF. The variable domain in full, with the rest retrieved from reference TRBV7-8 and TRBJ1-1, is GAGVSQSPRYKVAKRGQDVALRCDPISGHVSLFWYQQALGQGPEFLTYFQNEAQLDKSGLPSDRFFAERPEGSVSTLKIQRTQQEDSAVYLCASRSFTEAFFGQGTRLTVV.

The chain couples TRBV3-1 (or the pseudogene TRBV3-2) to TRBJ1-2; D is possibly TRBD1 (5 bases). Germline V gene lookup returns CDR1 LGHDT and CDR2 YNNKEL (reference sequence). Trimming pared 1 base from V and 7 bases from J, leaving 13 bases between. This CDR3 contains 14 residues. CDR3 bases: TGTGCCAGCAGCCAAGGGGGGAGGGGCGGTGGCTACACCTTC. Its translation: CASSQGGRGGGYTF.

The CDR3 DNA is TGTGCCAGCAGCTCTTACAATGAGCAGTTCTTC. Translated: CASSSYNEQFF. The chain employs TRBV5-4 and TRBJ2-1; D call uncertain. V lost 3 bases to trimming and J lost 4 bases, with 2 bases between them. The CDR3 has 11 amino acids. Germline V gene data show CDR1 as SGHNT and CDR2 as YYREEE (reference sequence).

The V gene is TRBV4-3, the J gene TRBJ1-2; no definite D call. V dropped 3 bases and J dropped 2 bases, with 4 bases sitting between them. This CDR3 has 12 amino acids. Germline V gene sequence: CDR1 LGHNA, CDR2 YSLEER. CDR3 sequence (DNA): TGCGCCAGCAGCCAGGGGAACTATGGCTACACCTTC. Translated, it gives CASSQGNYGYTF.

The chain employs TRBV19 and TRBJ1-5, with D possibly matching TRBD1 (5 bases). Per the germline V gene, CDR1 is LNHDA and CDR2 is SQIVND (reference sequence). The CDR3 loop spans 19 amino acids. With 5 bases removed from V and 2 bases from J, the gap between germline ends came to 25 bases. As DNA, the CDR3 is TGTGCCAGTAGTTTTAGGCAGGGTGGATCAGGGTTGGGCAATCAGCCCCAGCATTTT. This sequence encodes CASSFRQGGSGLGNQPQHF.

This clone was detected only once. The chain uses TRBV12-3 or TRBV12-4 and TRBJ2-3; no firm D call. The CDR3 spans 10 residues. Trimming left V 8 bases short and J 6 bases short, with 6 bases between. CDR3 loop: CASSWDTQYF. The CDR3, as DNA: TGTGCCAGCTCGTGGGATACGCAGTATTTT.

CDR3 sequence (DNA): TGTGCCAGCAGCTTGTCGGTGGGAATGAACACTGAAGCTTTCTTT. It is translated as CASSLSVGMNTEAFF. The chain carries TRBV5-6 and TRBJ1-1; D gene uncertain. In germline, CDR1 is SGHDT, CDR2 YYEEEE. The length of the CDR3 is 15 residues. Trimming left V 1 base short and J 0 bases short, with 10 bases between.

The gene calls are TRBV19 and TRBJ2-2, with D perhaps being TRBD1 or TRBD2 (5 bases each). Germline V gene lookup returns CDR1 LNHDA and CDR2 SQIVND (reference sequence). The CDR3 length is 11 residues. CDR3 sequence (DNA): TGTGCTGGGGGTTCGGGCGGGGAGCTGTTTTTT. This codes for CAGGSGGELFF. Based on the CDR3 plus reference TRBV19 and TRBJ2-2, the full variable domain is DGGITQSPKYLFRKEGQNVTLSCEQNLNHDAMYWYRQDPGQGLRLIYYSQIVNDFQKGDIAEGYSVSREKKESFPLTVTSAQKNPTAFYLCAGGSGGELFFGEGSRLTVL.

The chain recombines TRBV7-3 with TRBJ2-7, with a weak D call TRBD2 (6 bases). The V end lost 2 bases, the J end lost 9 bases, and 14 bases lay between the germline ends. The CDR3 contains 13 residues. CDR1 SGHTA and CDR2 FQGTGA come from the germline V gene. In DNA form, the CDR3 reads TGTGCCAGCAGCTTAGCGGGGCCCGGCGGGCAGTACTTC. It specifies CASSLAGPGGQYF.

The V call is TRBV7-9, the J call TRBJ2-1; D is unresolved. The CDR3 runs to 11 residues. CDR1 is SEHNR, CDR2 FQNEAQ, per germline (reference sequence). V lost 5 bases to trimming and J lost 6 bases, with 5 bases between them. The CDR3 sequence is CASSPFNEQFF. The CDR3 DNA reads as TGTGCCAGCAGCCCCTTCAATGAGCAGTTCTTC.

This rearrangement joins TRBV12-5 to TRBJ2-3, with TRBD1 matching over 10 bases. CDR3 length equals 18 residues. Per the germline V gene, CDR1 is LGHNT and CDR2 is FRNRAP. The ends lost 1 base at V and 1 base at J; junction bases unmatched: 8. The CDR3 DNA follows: TGTGCTAGTGGTTTGGCGTTAACCGGGACAGGGGGCACAGATACGCAGTATTTT. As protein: CASGLALTGTGGTDTQYF.

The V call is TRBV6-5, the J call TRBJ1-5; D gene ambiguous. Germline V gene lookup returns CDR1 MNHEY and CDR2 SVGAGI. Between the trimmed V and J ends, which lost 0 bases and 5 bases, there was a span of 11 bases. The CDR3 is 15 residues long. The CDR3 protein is CASSYSINGDQPQHF. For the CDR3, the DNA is TGTGCCAGCAGTTACTCGATTAACGGCGATCAGCCCCAGCATTTT.

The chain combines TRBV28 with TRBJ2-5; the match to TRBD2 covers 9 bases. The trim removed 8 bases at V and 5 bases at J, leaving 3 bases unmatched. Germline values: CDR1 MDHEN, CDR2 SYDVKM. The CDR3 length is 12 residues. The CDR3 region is CASESGGETQYF. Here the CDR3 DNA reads TGTGCCAGCGAAAGCGGGGGGGAGACCCAGTACTTC. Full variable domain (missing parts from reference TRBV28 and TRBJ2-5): DVKVTQSSRYLVKRTGEKVFLECVQDMDHENMFWYRQDPGLGLRLIYFSYDVKMKEKGDIPEGYSVSREKKERFSLILESASTNQTSMYLCASESGGETQYFGPGTRLLVL.

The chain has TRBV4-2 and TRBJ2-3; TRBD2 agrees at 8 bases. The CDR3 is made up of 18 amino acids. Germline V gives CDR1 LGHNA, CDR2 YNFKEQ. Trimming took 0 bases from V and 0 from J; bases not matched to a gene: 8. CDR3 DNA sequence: TGTGCCAGCAGCCAAGATCCGCGGGGGGCTTCTAGCACAGATACGCAGTATTTT. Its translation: CASSQDPRGASSTDTQYF.

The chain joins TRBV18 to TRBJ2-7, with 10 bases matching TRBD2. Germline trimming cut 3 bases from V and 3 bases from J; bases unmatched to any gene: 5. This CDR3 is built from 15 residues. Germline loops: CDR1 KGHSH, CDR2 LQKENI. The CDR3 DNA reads TGTGCCAGCTCACCGATACTAGCGGGGAGCTACGAGCAGTACTTC. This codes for CASSPILAGSYEQYF.

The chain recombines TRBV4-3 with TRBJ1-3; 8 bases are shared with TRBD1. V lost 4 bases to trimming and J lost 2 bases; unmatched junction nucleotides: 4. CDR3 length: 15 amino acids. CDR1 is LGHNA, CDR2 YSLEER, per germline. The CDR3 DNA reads TGCGCCAGCAGCCCCGGGACAGGCGCTGGAAACACCATATATTTT. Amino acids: CASSPGTGAGNTIYF.